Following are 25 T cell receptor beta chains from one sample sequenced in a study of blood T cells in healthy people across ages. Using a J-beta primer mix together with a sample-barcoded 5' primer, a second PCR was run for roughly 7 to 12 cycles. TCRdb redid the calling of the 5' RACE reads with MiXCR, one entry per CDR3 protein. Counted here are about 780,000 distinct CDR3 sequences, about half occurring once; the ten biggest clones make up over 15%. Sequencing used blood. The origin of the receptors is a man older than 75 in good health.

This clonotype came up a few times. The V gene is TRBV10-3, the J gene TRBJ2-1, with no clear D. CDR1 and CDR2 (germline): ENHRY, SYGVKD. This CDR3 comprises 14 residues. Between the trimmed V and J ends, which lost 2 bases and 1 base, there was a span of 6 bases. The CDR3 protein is CAISEDGSYNEQFF. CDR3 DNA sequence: TGTGCCATCAGTGAGGACGGGTCCTACAATGAGCAGTTCTTC.

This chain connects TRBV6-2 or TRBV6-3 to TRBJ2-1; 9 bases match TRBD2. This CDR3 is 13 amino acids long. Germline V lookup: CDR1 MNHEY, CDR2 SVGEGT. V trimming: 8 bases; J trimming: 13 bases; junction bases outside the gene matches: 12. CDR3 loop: CASAGTSRETQFF. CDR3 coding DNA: TGTGCCAGCGCGGGGACTAGCAGAGAGACCCAGTTCTTC.

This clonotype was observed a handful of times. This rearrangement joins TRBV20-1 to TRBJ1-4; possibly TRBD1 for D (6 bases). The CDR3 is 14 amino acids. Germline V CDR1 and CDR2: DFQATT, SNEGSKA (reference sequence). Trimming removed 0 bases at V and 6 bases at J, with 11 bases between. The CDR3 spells CSARDVQGDEKLFF. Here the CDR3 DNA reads TGCAGTGCTAGAGATGTACAGGGAGATGAAAAACTGTTTTTT.

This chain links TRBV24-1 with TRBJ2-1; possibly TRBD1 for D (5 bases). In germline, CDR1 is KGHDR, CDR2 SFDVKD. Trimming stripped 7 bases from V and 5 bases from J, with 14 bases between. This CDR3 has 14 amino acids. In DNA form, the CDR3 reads TGTGCCACCAGGGGATCAGGGAATAACAATGAGCAGTTCTTC. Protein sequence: CATRGSGNNNEQFF.

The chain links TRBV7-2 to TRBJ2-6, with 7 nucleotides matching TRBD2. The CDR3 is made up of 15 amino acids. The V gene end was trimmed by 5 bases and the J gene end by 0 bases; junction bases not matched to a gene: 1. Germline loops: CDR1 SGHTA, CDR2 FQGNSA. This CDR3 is CASSRDYSGANVLTF. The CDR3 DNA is TGTGCCAGCAGCCGGGACTACTCTGGGGCCAACGTCCTGACTTTC.

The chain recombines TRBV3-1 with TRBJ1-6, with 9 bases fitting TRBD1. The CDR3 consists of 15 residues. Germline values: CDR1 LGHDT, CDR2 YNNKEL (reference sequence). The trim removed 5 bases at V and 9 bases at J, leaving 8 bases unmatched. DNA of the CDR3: TGTGCCAGCAGCGTCCGACAGGGGGAAGGTTCACCCCTCCACTTT. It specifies CASSVRQGEGSPLHF.

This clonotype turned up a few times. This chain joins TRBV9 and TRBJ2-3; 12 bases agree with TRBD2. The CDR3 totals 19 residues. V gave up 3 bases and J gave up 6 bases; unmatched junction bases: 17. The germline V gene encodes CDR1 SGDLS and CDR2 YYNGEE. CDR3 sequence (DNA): TGTGCCAGCAGCGCCCCGCTCGGGACTAGCGGGCCCGGCGTTGATACGCAGTATTTT. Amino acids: CASSAPLGTSGPGVDTQYF.

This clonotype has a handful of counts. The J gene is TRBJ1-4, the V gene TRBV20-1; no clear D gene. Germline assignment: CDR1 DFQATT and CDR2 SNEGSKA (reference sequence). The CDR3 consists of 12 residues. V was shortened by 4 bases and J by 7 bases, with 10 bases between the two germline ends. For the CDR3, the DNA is TGCAGTGCTACCTTCGAGGGTGAAAAACTGTTTTTT. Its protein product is CSATFEGEKLFF.

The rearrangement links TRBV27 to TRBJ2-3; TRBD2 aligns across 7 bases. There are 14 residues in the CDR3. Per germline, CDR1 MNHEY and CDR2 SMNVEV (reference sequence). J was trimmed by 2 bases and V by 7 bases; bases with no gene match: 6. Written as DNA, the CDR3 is TGTGCCAGCAAGGACCGGGACTACACAGATACGCAGTATTTT. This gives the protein CASKDRDYTDTQYF.

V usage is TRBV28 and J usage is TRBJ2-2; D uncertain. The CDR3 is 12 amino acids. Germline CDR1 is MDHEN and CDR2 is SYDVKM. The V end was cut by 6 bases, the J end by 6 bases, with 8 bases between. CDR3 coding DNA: TGTGCCAGCAGAGAGGTCGCCGGGGAGCTGTTTTTT. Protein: CASREVAGELFF. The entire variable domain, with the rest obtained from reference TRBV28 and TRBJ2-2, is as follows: DVKVTQSSRYLVKRTGEKVFLECVQDMDHENMFWYRQDPGLGLRLIYFSYDVKMKEKGDIPEGYSVSREKKERFSLILESASTNQTSMYLCASREVAGELFFGEGSRLTVL.

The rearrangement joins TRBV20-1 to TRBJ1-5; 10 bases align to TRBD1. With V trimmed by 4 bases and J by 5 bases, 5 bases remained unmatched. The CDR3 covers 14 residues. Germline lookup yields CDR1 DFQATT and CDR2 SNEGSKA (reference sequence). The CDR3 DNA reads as TGCAGTGCTAAGACAGGGGGCCGGCATCAGCCCCAGCATTTT. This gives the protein CSAKTGGRHQPQHF.

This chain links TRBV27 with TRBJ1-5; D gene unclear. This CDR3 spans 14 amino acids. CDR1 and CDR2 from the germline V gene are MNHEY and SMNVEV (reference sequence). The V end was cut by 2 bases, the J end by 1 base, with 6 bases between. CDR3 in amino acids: CASSLPGSNQPQHF. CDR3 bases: TGTGCCAGCAGTTTACCCGGGAGCAATCAGCCCCAGCATTTT.

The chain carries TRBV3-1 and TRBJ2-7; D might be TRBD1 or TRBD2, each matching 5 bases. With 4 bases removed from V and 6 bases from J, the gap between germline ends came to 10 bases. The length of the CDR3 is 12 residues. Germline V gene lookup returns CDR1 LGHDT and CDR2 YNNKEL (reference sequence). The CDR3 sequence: CASSPGTFEQYF. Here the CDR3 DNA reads TGTGCCAGCAGCCCCGGGACCTTCGAGCAGTACTTC.

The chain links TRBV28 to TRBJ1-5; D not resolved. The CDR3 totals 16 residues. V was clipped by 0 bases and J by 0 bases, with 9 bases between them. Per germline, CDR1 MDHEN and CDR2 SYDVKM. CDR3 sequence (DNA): TGTGCCAGCAGTTTATGGAACACCCCTAGCAATCAGCCCCAGCATTTT. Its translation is CASSLWNTPSNQPQHF.

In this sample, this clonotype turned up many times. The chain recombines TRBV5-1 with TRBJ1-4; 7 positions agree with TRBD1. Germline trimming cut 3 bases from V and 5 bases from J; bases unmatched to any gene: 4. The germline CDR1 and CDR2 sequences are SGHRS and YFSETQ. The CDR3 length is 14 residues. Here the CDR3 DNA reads TGCGCCAGCAGCTCCGGGACAGCGAATGAAAAACTGTTTTTT. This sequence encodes CASSSGTANEKLFF. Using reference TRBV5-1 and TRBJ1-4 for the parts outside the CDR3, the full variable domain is KAGVTQTPRYLIKTRGQQVTLSCSPISGHRSVSWYQQTPGQGLQFLFEYFSETQRNKGNFPGRFSGRQFSNSRSEMNVSTLELGDSALYLCASSSGTANEKLFFGSGTQLSVL.

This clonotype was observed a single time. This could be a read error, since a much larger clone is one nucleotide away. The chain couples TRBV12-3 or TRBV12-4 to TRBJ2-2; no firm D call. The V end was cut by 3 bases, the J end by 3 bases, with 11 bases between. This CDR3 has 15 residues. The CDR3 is CASSFQNTHTGELFF. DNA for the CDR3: TGTGCCAGCAGTTTCCAGAATACCCACACCGGGGAGCTGTTTTTT.

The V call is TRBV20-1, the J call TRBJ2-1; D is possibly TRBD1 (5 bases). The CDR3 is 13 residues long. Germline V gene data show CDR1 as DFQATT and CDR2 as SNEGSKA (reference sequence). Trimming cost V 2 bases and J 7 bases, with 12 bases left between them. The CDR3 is CSARPQGRNEQFF. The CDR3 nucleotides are TGCAGTGCTAGACCCCAGGGCCGTAATGAGCAGTTCTTC.

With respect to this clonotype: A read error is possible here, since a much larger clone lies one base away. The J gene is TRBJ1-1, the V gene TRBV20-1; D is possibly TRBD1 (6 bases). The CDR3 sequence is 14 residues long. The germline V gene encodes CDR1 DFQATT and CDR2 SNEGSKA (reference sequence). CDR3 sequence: CSARDRIVNTEALF. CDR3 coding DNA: TGCAGTGCTAGGGACAGAATTGTGAACACTGAAGCTTTGTTT.

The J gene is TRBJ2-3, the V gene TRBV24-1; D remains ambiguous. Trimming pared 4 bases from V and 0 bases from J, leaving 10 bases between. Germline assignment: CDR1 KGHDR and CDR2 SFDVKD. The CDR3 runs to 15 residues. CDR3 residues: CATSEPSLSTDTQYF. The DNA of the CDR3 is TGTGCCACCAGTGAACCCTCACTTAGCACAGATACGCAGTATTTT.

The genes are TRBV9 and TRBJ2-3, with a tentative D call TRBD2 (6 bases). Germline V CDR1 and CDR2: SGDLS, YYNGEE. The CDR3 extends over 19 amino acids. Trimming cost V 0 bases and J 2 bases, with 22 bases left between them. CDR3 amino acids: CASSVGNSGSLQYTDTQYF. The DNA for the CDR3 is TGTGCCAGCAGCGTAGGGAATAGCGGCTCCCTTCAATACACAGATACGCAGTATTTT.

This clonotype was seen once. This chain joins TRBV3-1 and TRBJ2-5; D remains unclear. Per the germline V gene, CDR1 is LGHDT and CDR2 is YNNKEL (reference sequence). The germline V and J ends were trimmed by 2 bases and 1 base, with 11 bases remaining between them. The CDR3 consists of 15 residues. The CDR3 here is CASSQFTTAQETQYF. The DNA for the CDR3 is TGTGCCAGCAGCCAATTTACTACAGCCCAAGAGACCCAGTACTTC.

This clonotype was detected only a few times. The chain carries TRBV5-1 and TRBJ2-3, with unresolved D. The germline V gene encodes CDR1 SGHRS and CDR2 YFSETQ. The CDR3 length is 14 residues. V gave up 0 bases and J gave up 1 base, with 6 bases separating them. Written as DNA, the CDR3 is TGCGCCAGCAGCTTGGAAGCCCGCACAGATACGCAGTATTTT. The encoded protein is CASSLEARTDTQYF.

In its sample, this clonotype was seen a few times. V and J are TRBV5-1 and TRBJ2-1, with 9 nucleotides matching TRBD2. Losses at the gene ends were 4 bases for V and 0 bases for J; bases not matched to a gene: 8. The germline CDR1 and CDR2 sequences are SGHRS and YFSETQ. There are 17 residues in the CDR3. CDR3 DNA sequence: TGCGCCAGCAGCCGTGGTAGCGGGGGCAGCTCCTACAATGAGCAGTTCTTC. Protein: CASSRGSGGSSYNEQFF.

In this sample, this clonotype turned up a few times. CDR3 sequence (DNA): TGCAGCGTTGAAGTACCCAGGGGTTACGCGAACACCGGGGAGCTGTTTTTT. Its translation: CSVEVPRGYANTGELFF. This chain links TRBV29-1 with TRBJ2-2; possibly TRBD1 for D (6 bases). Between the trimmed V and J ends, which lost 1 base and 0 bases, there was a span of 15 bases. CDR1 and CDR2 from the germline V gene are SQVTM and ANQGSEA. This CDR3 spans 17 amino acids.

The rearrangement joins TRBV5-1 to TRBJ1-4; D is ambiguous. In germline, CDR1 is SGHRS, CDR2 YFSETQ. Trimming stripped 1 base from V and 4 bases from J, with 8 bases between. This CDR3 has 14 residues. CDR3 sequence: CASSLIGINEKLFF. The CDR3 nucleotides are TGCGCCAGCAGCTTGATAGGTATTAATGAAAAACTGTTTTTT.